One and the same sample provided the 23 T cell receptor beta chains below, sequenced in a study of T cell changes during pregnancy in multiple sclerosis. Data came from immunoSEQ multiplex PCR; TCRdb stores just in-frame clones and leaves some out. The sample has about 59,000 clones; approximately 94% are singletons. The sequencing used CD8+ T cells from peripheral blood mononuclear cells, collected after pregnancy. Receptors originate from a female donor with multiple sclerosis, enrolled in a pregnancy study.

J is TRBJ1-5 and V is TRBV6-1; D might be TRBD1 (5 bases). The CDR3 is 16 residues long. Per germline, CDR1 MNHNS and CDR2 SASEGT. V shed 2 bases and J shed 4 bases, with 15 bases lying between them. In nucleotides, the CDR3 is TGTGCCAGCAGTGAACGCCAGGGCTTACGAAATCAGCCCCAGCATTTT. It is translated as CASSERQGLRNQPQHF.

This clone was recorded once. This sequence joins TRBV19 and TRBJ1-5; 9 bases align to TRBD1. The CDR3 has 14 amino acids. Trimming took 6 bases from V and 3 from J; bases not matched to a gene: 3. The germline V gene has CDR1 LNHDA and CDR2 SQIVND (reference sequence). CDR3 bases: TGTGCCAGTAGGGACAGGGGATACAATCAGCCCCAGCATTTT. Amino acid sequence: CASRDRGYNQPQHF.

V gene TRBV6-1 combines with J gene TRBJ2-2, with unresolved D. CDR1 MNHNS and CDR2 SASEGT come from the germline V gene. V was pared by 6 bases and J by 7 bases, with 12 bases between. There are 13 residues in the CDR3. CDR3: CASSPRGGGELFF. CDR3 nucleotides: TGTGCCAGCAGCCCTCGAGGCGGCGGGGAGCTGTTTTTT.

This chain links TRBV4-2 with TRBJ1-2; TRBD1 matches 8 bases. Germline CDR1 is LGHNA and CDR2 is YNFKEQ. The junction had 17 bases not matched to a gene; V was cut back by 1 base and J by 4 bases. The CDR3 covers 19 residues. The CDR3 protein is CASSQAGQGKGLPFYGYTF. The CDR3 bases are TGTGCCAGCAGCCAAGCTGGACAGGGCAAAGGCCTCCCCTTCTATGGCTACACCTTC.

The chain combines TRBV19 with TRBJ1-2; a weak D match, TRBD1 (6 bases). Germline V lookup: CDR1 LNHDA, CDR2 SQIVND (reference sequence). Trimming left V 10 bases short and J 7 bases short, with 13 bases between. The CDR3 length is 11 residues. In nucleotides, the CDR3 is TGTGCCACCAAGACAGGTGGTGGCTACACCTTC. This codes for CATKTGGGYTF.

The rearrangement uses TRBV19 and TRBJ1-2; D gene unclear. Germline V gene sequence: CDR1 LNHDA, CDR2 SQIVND (reference sequence). Trimming pared 5 bases from V and 4 bases from J, leaving 20 bases between. The CDR3 has 16 residues. CDR3 region: CASSPTPIREFYGYTF. The CDR3, as DNA: TGTGCCAGTAGTCCCACCCCGATAAGGGAGTTCTATGGCTACACCTTC. The full variable domain, completed using reference TRBV19 and TRBJ1-2, is DGGITQSPKYLFRKEGQNVTLSCEQNLNHDAMYWYRQDPGQGLRLIYYSQIVNDFQKGDIAEGYSVSREKKESFPLTVTSAQKNPTAFYLCASSPTPIREFYGYTFGSGTRLTVV.

The rearrangement joins TRBV5-1 to TRBJ2-3, with a possible D match to TRBD2 (6 bases). This CDR3 contains 17 residues. In germline, CDR1 is SGHRS, CDR2 YFSETQ. Trimming took 0 bases from V and 2 from J, leaving 16 bases between them. Written as DNA, the CDR3 is TGCGCCAGCAGCTTGGTGCTAGCGCGTATGTTCACAGATACGCAGTATTTT. This encodes CASSLVLARMFTDTQYF.

The J gene is TRBJ2-1, the V gene TRBV19, with 8 bases identical to TRBD2. J gave up 4 bases and V 3 bases, and 17 bases lay outside the gene matches. The CDR3 loop spans 19 amino acids. CDR1 is LNHDA and CDR2 is SQIVND in the germline V gene (reference sequence). CDR3 nucleotides: TGTGCCAGTAGTATGGAGGTAGCGGGGCCTACAAGGTTATACAATGAGCAGTTCTTC. It yields the protein CASSMEVAGPTRLYNEQFF.

The chain recombines TRBV2 with TRBJ2-2; D might be TRBD1 (7 bases). The CDR3 length is 17 residues. V lost 0 bases, J lost 0 bases, and 11 bases lay in between. Germline values: CDR1 SNHLY, CDR2 FYNNEI. The CDR3 DNA reads TGTGCCAGCAGTGAAGCGCGGGACAGCCCGAACACCGGGGAGCTGTTTTTT. Protein sequence: CASSEARDSPNTGELFF.

This clone appeared a few times. This rearrangement joins TRBV7-9 to TRBJ2-7, with D maybe TRBD2 (5 bases). The CDR3 has 12 amino acids. The germline V gene encodes CDR1 SEHNR and CDR2 FQNEAQ (reference sequence). The V end lost 1 base, the J end lost 7 bases, and 8 bases lay between the germline ends. The CDR3 sequence is CASSLGSGEQYF. The CDR3 DNA reads as TGTGCCAGCAGCTTAGGGTCGGGGGAGCAGTACTTC. Looking up the rest from reference TRBV7-9 and TRBJ2-7 gives the full variable domain: DTGVSQNPRHKITKRGQNVTFRCDPISEHNRLYWYRQTLGQGPEFLTYFQNEAQLEKSRLLSDRFSAERPKGSFSTLEIQRTEQGDSAMYLCASSLGSGEQYFGPGTRLTVT.

The sample holds one count of this clone. The sample has other DNA sequences that encode this CDR3 too. The V call is TRBV4-1, the J call TRBJ2-7, with 10 bases fitting TRBD2. CDR1 and CDR2 from the germline V gene are MGHRA and YSYEKL. The V gene end was trimmed by 1 base and the J gene end by 3 bases; junction bases not matched to a gene: 3. This CDR3 comprises 15 residues. As DNA, the CDR3 is TGCGCCAGCAGCCAAGTTTCTAGCGGGAGCTACGAGCAGTACTTC. This translates into CASSQVSSGSYEQYF.

V is TRBV6-1 and J is TRBJ2-1, with no clear D. CDR1 is MNHNS, CDR2 SASEGT, per germline. The CDR3 is 16 amino acids. V shed 2 bases and J shed 2 bases, with 13 bases lying between them. The chain's CDR3 is CASSESPLVPYNEQFF. CDR3 nucleotides: TGTGCCAGCAGTGAATCACCCCTAGTCCCCTACAATGAGCAGTTCTTC.

The chain couples TRBV12-5 to TRBJ2-3, with 7 positions matching TRBD1. CDR1 is LGHNT and CDR2 is FRNRAP in the germline V gene. The CDR3 is 17 amino acids. The ends lost 0 bases at V and 3 bases at J; junction bases unmatched: 9. The chain's CDR3 is CASGLVFSGGLTDTQYF. In nucleotides, the CDR3 is TGTGCTAGTGGTTTGGTATTTTCAGGGGGTCTTACAGATACGCAGTATTTT. Full variable domain (rest looked up from reference TRBV12-5 and TRBJ2-3): DARVTQTPRHKVTEMGQEVTMRCQPILGHNTVFWYRQTMMQGLELLAYFRNRAPLDDSGMPKDRFSAEMPDATLATLKIQPSEPRDSAVYFCASGLVFSGGLTDTQYFGPGTRLTVL.

The chain links TRBV9 to TRBJ2-7; weak D call: TRBD1 (6 bases). The CDR3 is 14 amino acids. The germline gives CDR1 SGDLS, CDR2 YYNGEE. The ends were cut back, 0 bases at V and 5 bases at J, with 12 bases in the middle. The CDR3 sequence: CASSVARGGDEQYF. DNA of the CDR3: TGTGCCAGCAGCGTAGCCAGGGGTGGCGACGAGCAGTACTTC.

CDR3 sequence: CASSLTTGLTEAFF. CDR3 bases: TGTGCCAGCAGCTTAACTACAGGGTTGACTGAAGCTTTCTTT. This chain links TRBV9 with TRBJ1-1; possible D gene TRBD1, 6 bases. Trimming left V 4 bases short and J 5 bases short, with 15 bases between. This CDR3 region has 14 residues. Germline values: CDR1 SGDLS, CDR2 YYNGEE.

With regard to this clone: This specimen includes other DNA sequences encoding the same CDR3. The chain links TRBV27 to TRBJ2-7, with 9 bases that match TRBD1. The CDR3 contains 14 residues. The V and J ends lost 6 bases and 1 base, in that order; junction bases with no gene match: 4. Germline V gene lookup returns CDR1 MNHEY and CDR2 SMNVEV (reference sequence). In nucleotides, the CDR3 is TGTGCCAGCAGCCTCGGACAGGGGTCCTACGAGCAGTACTTC. It yields the protein CASSLGQGSYEQYF.

The gene calls are TRBV6-4 and TRBJ1-2, with 7 nucleotides matching TRBD1. V was pared by 2 bases and J by 7 bases, with 4 bases of the junction left unmatched. Germline CDR1 is MRHNA and CDR2 is SNTAGT. The CDR3 runs to 13 residues. CDR3 region: CASSDGTGVGYTF. In DNA, the CDR3 is TGTGCCAGCAGTGACGGAACAGGGGTTGGCTACACCTTC.

The V and J genes are TRBV28 and TRBJ2-5; D is uncertain. CDR3 length: 14 amino acids. V was trimmed by 5 bases and J by 1 base, leaving 11 bases between them. Germline V CDR1 and CDR2: MDHEN, SYDVKM. The CDR3 loop is CASSPSLGQETQYF. The CDR3 bases are TGTGCCAGCAGTCCCTCCCTCGGCCAAGAGACCCAGTACTTC.

The chain uses TRBV10-1 and TRBJ2-7; TRBD2 matches 11 bases. J lost 5 bases, V lost 5 bases, and 8 bases had no gene match. CDR3 length: 15 residues. CDR1 and CDR2 (germline): WNHNN, SYGVQD (reference sequence). CDR3 amino acids: CASSPTSGTSDEQYF. CDR3 sequence (DNA): TGCGCCAGCAGTCCGACTAGCGGGACGTCTGACGAGCAGTACTTC.

The rearrangement links TRBV10-3 to TRBJ1-5, with D uncertain. This CDR3 comprises 14 residues. V lost 3 bases and J lost 0, with 6 bases in between. In germline, CDR1 is ENHRY, CDR2 SYGVKD. CDR3 nucleotide sequence: TGTGCCATCAGTGATCAAAATAGCAATCAGCCCCAGCATTTT. Amino acid sequence: CAISDQNSNQPQHF.

V and J are TRBV7-6 and TRBJ1-2, with a weak D call TRBD1 (6 bases). With 4 bases removed from V and 8 bases from J, the gap between germline ends came to 14 bases. This CDR3 has 13 residues. Germline V CDR1 and CDR2: SGHVS, FNYEAQ. The CDR3: CASSSSRGDGYTF. The CDR3 DNA follows: TGTGCCAGCAGCTCGTCCAGGGGTGACGGCTACACCTTC.

This clone was observed a handful of times. The chain couples TRBV27 to TRBJ1-3; no clear D. CDR3 length: 14 residues. Deletions cut 8 bases from V and 0 bases from J, with 11 bases between. The V gene's germline CDR1 is MNHEY and CDR2 SMNVEV (reference sequence). CDR3 sequence reads: CASGSIPSGNTIYF. Written as DNA, the CDR3 is TGTGCCAGCGGCTCGATTCCCTCTGGAAACACCATATATTTT.

The genes are TRBV19 and TRBJ1-1, with D tentatively TRBD1 (6 bases). Germline CDR1 and CDR2: LNHDA and SQIVND (reference sequence). V lost 7 bases and J 1 base, leaving 13 bases between the germline ends. The CDR3 length is 14 residues. CDR3 region: CASTMGHPNTEAFF. CDR3 bases: TGTGCCAGTACCATGGGACACCCGAACACTGAAGCTTTCTTT.